Sequencing of this T cell receptor beta chain was carried out in a study of human T cells and chemical hapten exposure. From germline, CDR1 is LNHDA and CDR2 SQIVND (reference sequence). This CDR3 region has 13 residues. The V gene end was trimmed by 7 bases and the J gene end by 6 bases; junction bases not matched to a gene: 7. TCRdb processed the RACE reads anew with MiXCR; each CDR3 protein has one entry. The sample includes about 82,000 distinct CDR3 sequences, over 10% of them seen just once. Time point specified: patch test 3, about 24 weeks after DPC sensitization. Treatment noted: therapeutic diphenylcyclopropenone sensitization with weekly scalp DPC.

Sequenced here: whole blood, sampled in connection with sensitization to the hapten diphenylcyclopropenone (DPC). V usage is TRBV19 and J usage is TRBJ2-7, with 9 nucleotides matching TRBD1. The clonotype comes from a woman in her forties or fifties with alopecia areata. Some clones in this sample may be carry-over from other donors' samples. The CDR3 region is CASTPGQGTEQYF. CDR3 in DNA: TGTGCCAGTACACCGGGACAGGGTACCGAGCAGTACTTC.